These 23 T cell receptor beta chains share one sample of origin, sequenced in a study of a mutant IDH1 vaccine in newly diagnosed glioma. Time point in this sample: baseline, week 1 (first vaccination visit). Treatment given: pre-vaccination baseline after standard-of-care therapy. Using immunoSEQ multiplex PCR, the repertoire was profiled, and TCRdb retains in-frame clones only, with some absent. Of tens of thousands of clones listed, just over 90% are singletons. The specimen comprised PBMCs, sampled from a glioma patient treated with radiotherapy, temozolomide or both. These receptor sequences come from a man younger than 45 with glioma.

The chain recombines TRBV11-2 with TRBJ2-3; D perhaps matches TRBD2 (6 bases). Germline V gene sequence: CDR1 SGHAT, CDR2 FQNNGV. The CDR3 has 16 amino acids. With 5 bases removed from V and 1 base from J, the gap between germline ends came to 16 bases. The CDR3 protein is CASSPKGWEGTDTQYF. For the CDR3, the DNA is TGTGCCAGCAGCCCTAAGGGGTGGGAGGGCACAGATACGCAGTATTTT.

The V gene is TRBV2, the J gene TRBJ1-5; a possible D gene is TRBD1 (6 bases). Germline CDR1 SNHLY, CDR2 FYNNEI. The CDR3 is 16 residues long. Between the trimmed V and J ends, which lost 3 bases and 2 bases, there was a span of 14 bases. CDR3 loop: CASSDSGAVGNQPQHF. CDR3 sequence (DNA): TGTGCCAGCAGTGATTCAGGGGCGGTGGGCAATCAGCCCCAGCATTTT.

J is TRBJ2-1 and V is TRBV6-6; D is perhaps TRBD2 (5 bases). The CDR3 has 14 amino acids. Per the germline V gene, CDR1 is MNHNY and CDR2 is SVGAGI (reference sequence). The V end lost 5 bases, the J end lost 2 bases, and 10 bases lay between the germline ends. The CDR3 DNA reads TGTGCCAGCAGTAAGAGGGAAACCTACAATGAGCAGTTCTTC. This translates into CASSKRETYNEQFF.

The V and J genes are TRBV29-1 and TRBJ2-7; D ambiguous. Germline CDR1 reads SQVTM; CDR2 reads ANQGSEA. The CDR3 is made up of 11 amino acids. V was pared by 3 bases and J by 5 bases, with 8 bases between. As DNA, the CDR3 is TGCAGCGTTGAGAAATATGACGAGCAGTACTTC. Residues: CSVEKYDEQYF.

This rearrangement joins TRBV5-1 to TRBJ2-2; D is unresolved. CDR3 size: 15 residues. Trimming pared 7 bases from V and 4 bases from J, leaving 17 bases between. Looked up from germline, CDR1 is SGHRS and CDR2 is YFSETQ. The DNA for the CDR3 is TGCGCCAGCGGAACCGGACGGTCCGGCACCGGGGAGCTGTTTTTT. Residues: CASGTGRSGTGELFF.

The rearrangement joins TRBV7-9 to TRBJ2-4, with D uncertain. CDR1 is SEHNR and CDR2 is FQNEAQ in the germline V gene (reference sequence). The V end lost 1 base, the J end lost 12 bases, and 10 bases lay between the germline ends. This CDR3 region has 12 residues. This chain's CDR3 is CASSLEGFPQYF. DNA for the CDR3: TGTGCCAGCAGCTTAGAGGGTTTTCCTCAGTACTTC.

The chain recombines TRBV19 with TRBJ1-1, with 7 positions matching TRBD1. Germline CDR1 LNHDA, CDR2 SQIVND (reference sequence). V gave up 5 bases and J gave up 3 bases; unmatched junction bases: 12. The CDR3 extends over 16 amino acids. CDR3 region: CASSSSGDRKYTEAFF. The CDR3 coding sequence is TGTGCCAGTAGTTCGTCCGGGGACAGAAAGTACACTGAAGCTTTCTTT.

The rearrangement links TRBV6-6 to TRBJ1-2; D possibly corresponds to TRBD1 (5 bases). V dropped 2 bases and J dropped 0 bases, with 10 bases sitting between them. Germline values: CDR1 MNHNY, CDR2 SVGAGI (reference sequence). The CDR3 sequence is 15 residues long. The CDR3 coding sequence is TGTGCCAGCAGTTACCCGGACACCGCTAACTATGGCTACACCTTC. This encodes CASSYPDTANYGYTF.

J is TRBJ1-1 and V is TRBV6-1, with D uncertain. The V end lost 3 bases, the J end lost 1 base, and 18 bases lay between the germline ends. CDR1 and CDR2 (germline): MNHNS, SASEGT. This CDR3 spans 17 amino acids. CDR3 protein: CASSEHNTDGPNTEAFF. CDR3 nucleotide sequence: TGTGCCAGCAGTGAGCACAACACCGATGGACCGAACACTGAAGCTTTCTTT.

The gene calls are TRBV12-2 and TRBJ2-2; TRBD2 is the table's D call and was not checked against the DNA. TRBV12-2 is annotated as a pseudogene. The CDR3 is made up of 16 amino acids. CDR3 bases: TGTGCAAGTCTACCGGGGGAAGGAGCGAACACCGGGGAGCTGTTTTTT. Protein product: CASLPGEGANTGELFF.

The chain combines TRBV6-6 with TRBJ2-3; 8 positions match TRBD2. This CDR3 comprises 14 residues. V lost 9 bases and J lost 5; bases outside the gene matches: 10. Germline loops: CDR1 MNHNY, CDR2 SVGAGI (reference sequence). The CDR3 loop reads CASRTGGRQDTQYF. For the CDR3, the DNA is TGTGCCAGTCGCACGGGAGGGAGGCAAGATACGCAGTATTTT.

V gene TRBV6-6 combines with J gene TRBJ1-5; no definite D call. Trimming pared 10 bases from V and 5 bases from J, leaving 15 bases between. The CDR3 loop spans 13 amino acids. Germline CDR1 reads MNHNY; CDR2 reads SVGAGI (reference sequence). The CDR3 nucleotides are TGTGCCACCGCGGACGGAGACTATCAGCCCCAGCATTTT. Its translation: CATADGDYQPQHF.

This clone was observed once. The chain couples TRBV4-2 to TRBJ2-7, with D perhaps assigned TRBD1 or TRBD2 (5 bases each). The germline gives CDR1 LGHNA, CDR2 YNFKEQ. There are 16 residues in the CDR3. Deletions cut 0 bases from V and 0 bases from J, with 12 bases between. This chain's CDR3 is CASSQDTPGSSYEQYF. DNA for the CDR3: TGTGCCAGCAGCCAAGATACTCCAGGGAGCTCCTACGAGCAGTACTTC.

The J gene is TRBJ2-3, the V gene TRBV6-4, with no clear D. Germline V CDR1 and CDR2: MRHNA, SNTAGT. V lost 2 bases and J lost 0, with 3 bases in between. The CDR3 spans 13 residues. This CDR3 reads CASSDGSTDTQYF. CDR3 nucleotide sequence: TGTGCCAGCAGTGACGGGAGCACAGATACGCAGTATTTT.

The chain is built from TRBV2 and TRBJ2-4, with 7 bases lining up with TRBD2. Germline loops: CDR1 SNHLY, CDR2 FYNNEI. CDR3 length: 14 amino acids. V lost 5 bases, J lost 6 bases, and 7 bases stayed unmatched. The CDR3 sequence: CASSPGLAVNIQYF. CDR3 nucleotide sequence: TGTGCCAGCAGTCCGGGGCTAGCGGTAAACATTCAGTACTTC.

V usage is TRBV5-6 and J usage is TRBJ1-3; D is unresolved. V was pared by 2 bases and J by 1 base, with 13 bases between. The germline CDR1 and CDR2 sequences are SGHDT and YYEEEE. This CDR3 contains 16 residues. CDR3 nucleotides: TGTGCCAGCAGCTTCCACCCCCCTACATCTGGAAACACCATATATTTT. It translates to CASSFHPPTSGNTIYF.

V gene TRBV6-5 combines with J gene TRBJ1-2; D gene unclear. CDR3 size: 14 residues. Germline V gene lookup returns CDR1 MNHEY and CDR2 SVGAGI. Deletions cut 0 bases from V and 4 bases from J, with 9 bases between. CDR3 sequence: CASSYSRGGYGYTF. The CDR3 DNA sequence: TGTGCCAGCAGTTACTCGAGAGGAGGCTATGGCTACACCTTC.

This chain connects TRBV4-1 to TRBJ1-1; D is unclear. The CDR3 covers 14 residues. Trimming left V 4 bases short and J 3 bases short, with 12 bases between. Germline-derived CDR1 and CDR2 are MGHRA and YSYEKL. The CDR3 sequence is CASSRPRGDTEAFF. Written as DNA, the CDR3 is TGCGCCAGCAGCCGCCCTCGGGGAGACACTGAAGCTTTCTTT.

The rearrangement links TRBV5-1 to TRBJ1-1; D gene ambiguous. V was pared by 1 base and J by 6 bases, with 13 bases between. Germline assignment: CDR1 SGHRS and CDR2 YFSETQ. The CDR3 contains 14 residues. CDR3 amino acids: CASSLSPEESEAFF. The CDR3 DNA follows: TGCGCCAGCAGCTTGTCTCCCGAGGAGTCTGAAGCTTTCTTT.

The gene calls are TRBV14 and TRBJ2-1, with 7 bases identical to TRBD2. The length of the CDR3 is 16 residues. J gave up 0 bases and V 2 bases, and 4 bases lay outside the gene matches. CDR1 is SGHDN, CDR2 FVKESK, per germline. As DNA, the CDR3 is TGTGCCAGCAGCCAACTAGCGGCTAGCTCCTACAATGAGCAGTTCTTC. Its protein product is CASSQLAASSYNEQFF.

The chain recombines TRBV10-3 with TRBJ2-7; 9 bases are a match to TRBD1. Trimming took 6 bases from V and 6 from J; bases not matched to a gene: 6. The V gene's germline CDR1 is ENHRY and CDR2 SYGVKD. This CDR3 has 13 amino acids. CDR3 sequence (DNA): TGTGCCATCAGGGGACAGGGAAACAGCGAGCAGTACTTC. It encodes CAIRGQGNSEQYF.

The chain has TRBV7-2 and TRBJ2-7; D not resolved. The CDR3 covers 14 residues. The germline gives CDR1 SGHTA, CDR2 FQGNSA. V dropped 0 bases and J dropped 6 bases, with 12 bases sitting between them. As DNA, the CDR3 is TGTGCCAGCAGCTTAGCCGGTAGGGCTAGCGAGCAGTACTTC. It translates to CASSLAGRASEQYF. Combining the CDR3 with reference TRBV7-2 and TRBJ2-7 gives the whole variable domain GAGVSQSPSNKVTEKGKDVELRCDPISGHTALYWYRQSLGQGLEFLIYFQGNSAPDKSGLPSDRFSAERTGGSVSTLTIQRTQQEDSAVYLCASSLAGRASEQYFGPGTRLTVT.

The chain links TRBV6-5 to TRBJ2-4, with 9 bases matching TRBD2. Germline CDR1 is MNHEY and CDR2 is SVGAGI. CDR3 length equals 15 residues. After removal of 6 bases from V and 6 bases from J, the junction contained 9 bases not matched to a gene. CDR3 sequence (DNA): TGTGCCAGCAGCCCTCTAGCGGGGTCAGCAAACATTCAGTACTTC. It specifies CASSPLAGSANIQYF.